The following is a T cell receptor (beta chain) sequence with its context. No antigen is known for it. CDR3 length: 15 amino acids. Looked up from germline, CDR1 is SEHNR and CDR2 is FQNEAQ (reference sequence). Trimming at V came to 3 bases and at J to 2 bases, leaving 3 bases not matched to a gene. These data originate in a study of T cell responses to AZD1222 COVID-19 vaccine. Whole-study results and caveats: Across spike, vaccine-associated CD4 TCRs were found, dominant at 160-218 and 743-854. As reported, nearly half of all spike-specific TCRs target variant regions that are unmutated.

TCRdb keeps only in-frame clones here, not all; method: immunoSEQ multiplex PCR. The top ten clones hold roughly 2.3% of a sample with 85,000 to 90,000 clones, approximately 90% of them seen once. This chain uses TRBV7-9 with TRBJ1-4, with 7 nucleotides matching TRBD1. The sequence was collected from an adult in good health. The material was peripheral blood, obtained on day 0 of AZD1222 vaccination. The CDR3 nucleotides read TGTGCCAGCAGCTTTGGGACAGCTACTAATGAAAAACTGTTTTTT. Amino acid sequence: CASSFGTATNEKLFF.